This TCR beta chain was observed in a study of blood T cells in healthy people across ages. The use of a sample-barcoded 5' primer and a J-beta primer mix characterized a second PCR of roughly 6 to 11 cycles. TCRdb used MiXCR to reprocess the 5' RACE reads, holding one entry per CDR3 protein. This table has 1 million or so distinct CDR3 sequences, under 30% appearing once. For this clonotype: The antigen remains undetermined.

Regarding the study as a whole: With naive T cell percentage, TCR beta diversity showed a strong correlation. Long-lived donors exceeded aged donors in naive CD4+ cells and diversity.

Germline loops: CDR1 MNHNS, CDR2 SASEGT. Between the trimmed V and J ends, which lost 2 bases and 3 bases, there was a span of 10 bases. The CDR3 is 14 residues long. The same data also contributed to another study, on T cells of mothers and their children.

The sample taken for sequencing was blood. The V call is TRBV6-1, the J call TRBJ1-2; D gene unclear. The TCR comes from a girl aged 2 to 10 in good health. The CDR3 DNA follows: TGTGCCAGCAGTGAACTCACAGTAGACTATGGCTACACCTTC. Its protein product is CASSELTVDYGYTF.